This T cell receptor beta chain was sequenced during a study of shared clonotypes between healthy human individuals. Measured with immunoSEQ multiplex PCR; TCRdb has only the in-frame clones, and not every one. Here the sample spans 630,000 or so clones, 98% being singletons. V lost 2 bases and J lost 4; bases outside the gene matches: 13. Germline CDR1 and CDR2: SGHTA and FQGTGA. The CDR3 runs to 17 residues. Naivety among CD8 cells was defined by CD45RO negativity and positive CCR7 selection, thereby excluding terminally differentiated effector memory CD45RA+ cells. Sample: naive CD8+ T cells sorted from blood. The genes are TRBV7-3 and TRBJ2-7; 8 bases are shared with TRBD2. The receptor was isolated from a man younger than 40 in good health. CDR3: CASSLYPAGELGYEQYF. The CDR3 DNA reads TGTGCCAGCAGCTTATACCCAGCGGGAGAGTTGGGTTACGAGCAGTACTTC.